These 26 T cell receptor beta chains were all obtained from the same sample, sequenced in a study of identical twins. TCRdb reprocessed the 5' RACE reads with MiXCR, giving one entry per CDR3 protein. The sample includes about 340,000 distinct CDR3 sequences, 7% to 9.5% of them seen just once. The sequenced sample consisted of naive T cells sorted from blood. These TCRs come from a woman between 45 and 60 years old in good health.

This sequence joins TRBV7-9 and TRBJ1-4, with TRBD1 matching 8 bases. The germline gives CDR1 SEHNR, CDR2 FQNEAQ (reference sequence). The CDR3 totals 13 residues. V lost 5 bases to trimming and J lost 10 bases; unmatched junction nucleotides: 6. The CDR3 is CASSPQGDVKLFF. CDR3 coding DNA: TGTGCCAGCAGCCCACAGGGGGATGTAAAACTGTTTTTT.

This clonotype was found a few times. This chain connects TRBV4-1 to TRBJ2-7; 8 bases fit TRBD1. Germline values: CDR1 MGHRA, CDR2 YSYEKL. The CDR3 runs to 14 residues. With 4 bases clipped from V and 5 bases from J, the junction kept 7 bases outside the gene matches. DNA of the CDR3: TGCGCCAGCAGCCTCGGGACAGGCCAGGACGAGCAGTACGTC. It translates to CASSLGTGQDEQYV.

The chain carries TRBV7-9 and TRBJ1-2; 10 nucleotides line up with TRBD1. The V gene end was trimmed by 5 bases and the J gene end by 11 bases; junction bases not matched to a gene: 17. The CDR3 has 16 residues. The V gene's germline CDR1 is SEHNR and CDR2 FQNEAQ (reference sequence). CDR3 bases: TGTGCCAGCAGCCCCGGGACAGGGGCCATACTATGGAGGTACACCTTC. It is translated as CASSPGTGAILWRYTF.

Here the CDR3 reads CATSRQYDINNEQFF. The CDR3 DNA is TGTGCCACCAGCAGACAATACGACATTAACAATGAGCAGTTCTTC. This chain connects TRBV15 to TRBJ2-1; D not certain. The V end was cut by 2 bases, the J end by 5 bases, with 13 bases between. CDR1 and CDR2 from the germline V gene are LNHNV and YYDKDF (reference sequence). CDR3 size: 15 residues.

In this sample, this clonotype turned up many times. The CDR3 loop is CASSLLGINEKLFF. For the CDR3, the DNA is TGCGCCAGCAGCTTGTTAGGGATTAATGAAAAACTGTTTTTT. This chain uses TRBV5-1 with TRBJ1-4; D gene unclear. This CDR3 region has 14 residues. From germline, CDR1 is SGHRS and CDR2 YFSETQ. V was pared by 1 base and J by 4 bases, with 8 bases between.

V usage is TRBV4-1 and J usage is TRBJ1-2, with D hard to call. CDR3 length equals 13 residues. V dropped 6 bases and J dropped 7 bases, with 15 bases sitting between them. Per germline, CDR1 MGHRA and CDR2 YSYEKL. The CDR3 bases are TGCGCCAGCAGAACCGAGGCCCGGAGTGGCTACACCTTC. It codes for CASRTEARSGYTF.

This clonotype was counted only a few times. The chain combines TRBV6-5 with TRBJ2-3; 9 positions agree with TRBD1. The CDR3 is made up of 12 amino acids. Germline lookup yields CDR1 MNHEY and CDR2 SVGAGI. J gave up 14 bases and V 6 bases, and 9 bases lay outside the gene matches. CDR3 nucleotides: TGTGCCAGCAGGGCCGGGACAGGGTCAATGTATTTT. It is translated as CASRAGTGSMYF.

This chain uses TRBV11-2 with TRBJ1-2; D is ambiguous. V lost 2 bases and J lost 4, with 14 bases in between. CDR3 size: 15 residues. Per the germline V gene, CDR1 is SGHAT and CDR2 is FQNNGV. The CDR3 loop reads CASSLQLAAIYGYTF. In nucleotides, the CDR3 is TGTGCCAGCAGCTTACAGTTAGCGGCCATCTATGGCTACACCTTC.

Of note for this clonotype: A much larger clone lies one base from this, so it may be a read error. The V gene is TRBV7-3, the J gene TRBJ1-6; D ambiguous. The CDR3 sequence is 13 residues long. The germline CDR1 and CDR2 sequences are SGHTA and FQGTGA. The CDR3 sequence: CASNLNWGSPLHF. In DNA, the CDR3 is TGTGCCAGCAACTTAAATTGGGGTTCACCCCTCCACTTT.

This clonotype was picked up a small number of times. The gene calls are TRBV29-1 and TRBJ2-1, with 7 bases aligning to TRBD2. V lost 4 bases and J lost 7; bases outside the gene matches: 4. Germline assignment: CDR1 SQVTM and CDR2 ANQGSEA. This CDR3 region has 12 residues. The CDR3 spells CSVGPSGNEQFF. CDR3 in DNA: TGCAGCGTTGGGCCTAGCGGTAATGAGCAGTTCTTC.

This clonotype was recorded many times. The genes are TRBV7-2 and TRBJ2-2; D gene ambiguous. CDR3 size: 13 residues. Trimming removed 7 bases from V and 5 bases from J, with 11 bases in between. Germline CDR1 SGHTA, CDR2 FQGNSA. The CDR3 loop is CASKAIRTGELFF. Written as DNA, the CDR3 is TGTGCCAGCAAGGCTATCCGGACCGGGGAGCTGTTTTTT.

The rearrangement links TRBV20-1 to TRBJ2-3; D not certain. Deletions cut 1 base from V and 0 bases from J, with 11 bases between. Germline-derived CDR1 and CDR2 are DFQATT and SNEGSKA (reference sequence). The CDR3 runs to 15 residues. The CDR3 DNA follows: TGCAGTGCTAGAGTTCGCGGTTTAAGCACAGATACGCAGTATTTT. Translating it yields CSARVRGLSTDTQYF.

This clonotype was counted many times. The chain combines TRBV10-3 with TRBJ1-5; D remains unclear. The CDR3 sequence is 13 residues long. V dropped 10 bases and J dropped 0 bases, with 10 bases sitting between them. Looked up from germline, CDR1 is ENHRY and CDR2 is SYGVKD. The CDR3 is CASRAYSNQPQHF. CDR3 sequence (DNA): TGTGCCAGTCGGGCGTATAGCAATCAGCCCCAGCATTTT.

Points on this clonotype: This may come from a read error, since a much larger clone is one base off. The DNA for the CDR3 is TGTGCCAGCAGCGTCGGGACCCACACCGGGGATCTGTTTTTT. The encoded protein is CASSVGTHTGDLFF. The chain joins TRBV5-5 to TRBJ2-2, with D perhaps given as TRBD1 or TRBD2 (5 bases each). The germline gives CDR1 SGHKS, CDR2 YYEKEE (reference sequence). There are 14 residues in the CDR3.

The chain uses TRBV7-9 and TRBJ1-2; a possible D gene is TRBD1 (5 bases). The germline gives CDR1 SEHNR, CDR2 FQNEAQ (reference sequence). V lost 4 bases, J lost 1 base, and 13 bases lay in between. This CDR3 spans 15 amino acids. CDR3 sequence: CASSSSGTVNYGYTF. CDR3 bases: TGTGCCAGCAGCTCGTCCGGGACGGTTAACTATGGCTACACCTTC.

This clonotype has a count of ten or more. This chain uses TRBV5-1 with TRBJ2-1, with a weak D call TRBD1 (5 bases). The CDR3 has 15 amino acids. V dropped 4 bases and J dropped 4 bases, with 15 bases sitting between them. Germline V CDR1 and CDR2: SGHRS, YFSETQ. This CDR3 reads CASSLQGDPYNEQFF. The CDR3 coding sequence is TGCGCCAGCAGCCTCCAGGGTGATCCGTACAATGAGCAGTTCTTC.

This clonotype was counted between two and nine times. V usage is TRBV24-1 and J usage is TRBJ2-1; 8 bases match TRBD2. J was trimmed by 3 bases and V by 2 bases; bases with no gene match: 2. The V gene's germline CDR1 is KGHDR and CDR2 SFDVKD. The CDR3 consists of 15 residues. The DNA for the CDR3 is TGTGCCACCAGTGATTCAGCGGGGGTCTACAATGAGCAGTTCTTC. Translation: CATSDSAGVYNEQFF.

This clonotype appeared many times. The chain combines TRBV12-3 or TRBV12-4 with TRBJ2-6; D gene ambiguous. This CDR3 region has 19 residues. Trimming took 7 bases from V and 0 from J, leaving 22 bases between them. The CDR3 sequence: CASIPGWLSRISGANVLTF. CDR3 nucleotides: TGTGCCAGCATCCCCGGCTGGCTTTCCAGAATCTCTGGGGCCAACGTCCTGACTTTC.

The V and J genes are TRBV12-3 or TRBV12-4 and TRBJ1-1, with 7 bases identical to TRBD1. The ends lost 4 bases at V and 6 bases at J; junction bases unmatched: 11. CDR3 size: 15 residues. CDR3: CASSSGTELFPEAFF. Written as DNA, the CDR3 is TGTGCCAGCAGTTCCGGGACAGAGCTATTTCCTGAAGCTTTCTTT.

In this sample, this clonotype turned up a few times. The chain has TRBV3-1 and TRBJ1-1; TRBD1 might be the D (5 bases). Germline-derived CDR1 and CDR2 are LGHDT and YNNKEL (reference sequence). The CDR3 has 15 residues. The V and J ends lost 5 bases and 1 base respectively, with 14 bases between them. The CDR3 here is CASSTLRAGNTEAFF. DNA of the CDR3: TGTGCCAGCAGCACACTCAGGGCCGGGAACACTGAAGCTTTCTTT.

This clonotype was recorded at least ten times. The V and J genes are TRBV11-2 and TRBJ2-1, with 7 bases that match TRBD2. Germline V gene lookup returns CDR1 SGHAT and CDR2 FQNNGV. CDR3 length: 11 residues. J lost 14 bases, V lost 5 bases, and 6 bases had no gene match. In DNA form, the CDR3 reads TGTGCCAGCAGCCGCTGGGGGGGGAAGTTCTTC. Translation gives CASSRWGGKFF. Drawing the rest from reference TRBV11-2 and TRBJ2-1, the complete variable domain is EAGVAQSPRYKIIEKRQSVAFWCNPISGHATLYWYQQILGQGPKLLIQFQNNGVVDDSQLPKDRFSAERLKGVDSTLKIQPAKLEDSAVYLCASSRWGGKFFGPGTRLTVL.

This clonotype appeared a few times. The CDR3 bases are TGTGCCTGGGACAGGGGAAGCGAGCAGTACTTC. Translating gives CAWDRGSEQYF. The chain links TRBV30 to TRBJ2-7; 8 bases line up with TRBD1. The V and J ends lost 5 bases and 6 bases, in that order; junction bases with no gene match: 3. The CDR3 loop spans 11 amino acids. Per the germline V gene, CDR1 is GTSNPN and CDR2 is SVGIG (reference sequence).

V usage is TRBV11-2 and J usage is TRBJ2-1; the D gene is possibly TRBD2 (6 bases). The V end was cut by 5 bases, the J end by 9 bases, with 11 bases between. The CDR3 sequence is 12 residues long. Germline CDR1 SGHAT, CDR2 FQNNGV. In nucleotides, the CDR3 is TGTGCCAGCAGCCAACTAGCTCCTGAGCAGTTCTTC. It translates to CASSQLAPEQFF.

The chain employs TRBV12-3 or TRBV12-4 and TRBJ2-5, with 9 bases aligning to TRBD2. The CDR3 is 15 amino acids. Trimming at V came to 5 bases and at J to 5 bases, leaving 9 bases not matched to a gene. The CDR3 DNA reads TGTGCCAGCAGTCCCTCTGCGGGAGGGTTTGAGACCCAGTACTTC. This codes for CASSPSAGGFETQYF.

The chain uses TRBV5-1 and TRBJ2-4; D is possibly TRBD2 (5 bases). Germline V gives CDR1 SGHRS, CDR2 YFSETQ. The CDR3 has 16 residues. V was trimmed by 4 bases and J by 3 bases, leaving 17 bases between them. The CDR3 loop reads CASSTGLSSSKNIQYF. CDR3 coding DNA: TGCGCCAGCAGCACTGGTCTCTCTAGCAGCAAAAACATTCAGTACTTC.

This clonotype has more than one count but fewer than ten. The V call is TRBV19, the J call TRBJ1-5; D may be TRBD1 (6 bases). Germline V gene data show CDR1 as LNHDA and CDR2 as SQIVND (reference sequence). This CDR3 spans 10 amino acids. Trimming took 5 bases from V and 16 from J, leaving 12 bases between them. The CDR3 reads CASSGGQPHF. CDR3 sequence (DNA): TGTGCCAGTAGTGGGGGACAACCCCATTTT.